This T cell receptor (beta chain) was sequenced for a study of metastatic and nonmetastatic thyroid tumors. Study details: For malignant and benign thyroid patients, tumor or nodule tissue and blood were the sources whose repertoires were compared.

This clone came up a few times. Its antigen is currently unknown. Every patient was untreated before thyroid surgery. Study-wide points: Within blood and tumor, benign nodules reportedly had significantly lower TCR beta diversity than malignant thyroid tumors did.

The authors' processing: A papillary thyroid cancer distant-metastasis classifier was built from CDR3 differences across clinicopathological groups. TCRdb re-called the PCR reads via MiXCR. The V and J calls shown here were made by TCRdb, not taken from the authors' results. The sample consists of 3,000 to 4,000 clones, roughly 22% of them appearing once. The sequence came from a female donor with papillary thyroid cancer or a benign thyroid nodule (not recorded which). Some clones in this sample may be carry-over from other donors' samples. Sequences were obtained from tumor tissue.

In DNA form, the CDR3 reads TGTGCCAGCAGTCCCCCGGGACCAGCTTTTGAGCAGTTCTTC. This codes for CASSPPGPAFEQFF. The chain combines TRBV6-1 with TRBJ2-1; D tentatively reads TRBD1 or TRBD2 (5 bases each). V was trimmed by 5 bases and J by 9 bases, leaving 17 bases between them. Germline V CDR1 and CDR2: MNHNS, SASEGT. This CDR3 comprises 14 residues.